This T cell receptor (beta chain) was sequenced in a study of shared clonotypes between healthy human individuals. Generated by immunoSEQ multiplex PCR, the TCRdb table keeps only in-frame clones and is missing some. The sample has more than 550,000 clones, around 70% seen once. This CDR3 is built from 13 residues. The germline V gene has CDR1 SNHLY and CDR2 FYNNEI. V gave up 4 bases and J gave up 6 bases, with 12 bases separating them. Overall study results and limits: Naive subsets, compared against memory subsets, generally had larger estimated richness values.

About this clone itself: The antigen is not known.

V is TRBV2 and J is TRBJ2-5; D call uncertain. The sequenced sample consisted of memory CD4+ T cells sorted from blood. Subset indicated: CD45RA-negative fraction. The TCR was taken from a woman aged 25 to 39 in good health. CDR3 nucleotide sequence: TGTGCCAGCAGTGGGTATAGGGAAAAGACCCAGTACTTC. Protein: CASSGYREKTQYF.